This T cell receptor beta chain was documented in a study of shared clonotypes between healthy human individuals. Study background: Per donor, CD8 memory used one plate, CD8 naive used two, CD4 memory used three and CD4 naive used three.

The CDR3 has 14 residues. Deletions cut 0 bases from V and 1 base from J, with 4 bases between. Germline V gene data show CDR1 as GTSNPN and CDR2 as SVGIG (reference sequence). The method was immunoSEQ multiplex PCR; TCRdb's version includes in-frame clones alone and lacks a portion of them. The profile shows 2 million to 2.5 million clones, approximately 90% of them singletons. The sequencing sample was made of naive CD4+ T cells from PBMCs. Sample subset: CD45RA+ positively selected. This TCR derives from a man younger than 35 in good health. Some clones in this sample may be carry-over from other donors' samples. The J gene is TRBJ2-6, the V gene TRBV30, with D unresolved. This CDR3 reads CAWSVKSGANVLTF. The CDR3 region has the DNA TGTGCCTGGAGTGTAAAGTCTGGGGCCAACGTCCTGACTTTC.